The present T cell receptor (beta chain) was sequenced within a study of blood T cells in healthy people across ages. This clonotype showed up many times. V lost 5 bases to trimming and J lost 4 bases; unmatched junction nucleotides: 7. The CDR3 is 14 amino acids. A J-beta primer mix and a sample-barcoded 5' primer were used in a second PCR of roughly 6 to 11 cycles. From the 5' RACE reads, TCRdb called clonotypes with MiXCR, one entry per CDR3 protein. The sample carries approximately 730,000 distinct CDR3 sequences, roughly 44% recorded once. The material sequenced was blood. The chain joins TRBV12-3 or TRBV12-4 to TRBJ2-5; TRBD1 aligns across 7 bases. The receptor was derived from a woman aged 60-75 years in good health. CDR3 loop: CASSPRQGAETQYF. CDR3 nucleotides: TGTGCCAGCAGTCCCAGACAGGGCGCAGAGACCCAGTACTTC.